This paragraph reports one T cell receptor (beta chain). Its specificity is not known. These data are taken from a study of T cell responses to AZD1222 COVID-19 vaccine. Produced via immunoSEQ multiplex PCR; TCRdb's table is partial and in-frame only. This repertoire shows 84,000 or so clones, around nine tenths found once; its top ten account for around 17%. General study points: The number of AZD1222 recipients seropositive at baseline was only 6 or 7.

Germline V gene data show CDR1 as LGHDT and CDR2 as YNNKEL (reference sequence). V lost 1 base to trimming and J lost 7 bases, with 7 bases between them. The CDR3 covers 13 residues. V usage is TRBV3-1 (or the pseudogene TRBV3-2) and J usage is TRBJ1-4, with unresolved D. The receptor comes from an adult in good health. The sample was peripheral blood, taken on day 0 of AZD1222 vaccination. CDR3 coding DNA: TGTGCCAGCAGCCAAGCGCCGCCTGAAAAACTGTTTTTT. Translated: CASSQAPPEKLFF.